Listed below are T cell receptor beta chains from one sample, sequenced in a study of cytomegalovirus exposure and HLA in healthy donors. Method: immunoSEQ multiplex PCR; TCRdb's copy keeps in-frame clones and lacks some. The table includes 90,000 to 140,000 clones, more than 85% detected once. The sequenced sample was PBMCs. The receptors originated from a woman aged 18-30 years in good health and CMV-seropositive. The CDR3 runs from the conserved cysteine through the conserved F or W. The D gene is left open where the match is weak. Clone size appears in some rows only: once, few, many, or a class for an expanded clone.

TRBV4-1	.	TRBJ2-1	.	CASSLRQESEQFF	TGCGCCAGCAGCCTAAGACAGGAAAGTGAGCAGTTCTTC
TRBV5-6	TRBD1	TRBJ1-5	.	CASSSRQGAVNQPQHF	TGTGCCAGCAGCTCAAGACAGGGGGCGGTCAATCAGCCCCAGCATTTT
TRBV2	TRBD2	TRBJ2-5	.	CASRELAGASRETQYF	TGTGCCAGCAGGGAACTAGCGGGGGCCTCCCGAGAGACCCAGTACTTC
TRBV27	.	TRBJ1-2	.	CASSLGGAGDGYTF	TGTGCCAGCAGTTTAGGGGGCGCCGGTGACGGCTACACCTTC
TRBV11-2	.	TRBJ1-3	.	CASSPGISGNTIYF	TGTGCCAGCAGCCCAGGGATCTCTGGAAACACCATATATTTT
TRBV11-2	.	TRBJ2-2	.	CASLGETGELFF	TGTGCCAGCCTAGGGGAAACCGGGGAGCTGTTTTTT
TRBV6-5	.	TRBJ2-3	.	CASRLKSSSGTQYF	TGTGCCAGCAGGTTAAAGTCCTCCTCCGGTACGCAGTATTTT
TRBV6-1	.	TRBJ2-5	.	CASSNHGLQETQYF	TGTGCCAGCAGTAATCATGGACTACAAGAGACCCAGTACTTC
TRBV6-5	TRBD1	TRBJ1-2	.	CASSIGGRGGYTF	TGTGCCAGCAGTATAGGGGGCCGTGGGGGCTACACCTTC
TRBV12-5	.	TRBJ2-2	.	CASTGYPGELFF	TGTGCTAGTACGGGGTACCCCGGGGAGCTGTTTTTT
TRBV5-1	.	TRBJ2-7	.	CASSFQGSYEQYF	TGCGCCAGCAGCTTCCAGGGTTCCTACGAGCAGTACTTC
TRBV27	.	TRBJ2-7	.	CASSLFGGAYEQYF	TGTGCCAGCAGTTTATTCGGAGGGGCCTACGAGCAGTACTTC
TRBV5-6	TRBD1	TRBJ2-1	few	CASSWGQGPVQFF	TGTGCCAGCAGCTGGGGACAGGGGCCAGTGCAGTTCTTC
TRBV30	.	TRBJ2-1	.	CAWSVRGKKSNEQFF	TGTGCCTGGAGTGTACGCGGGAAAAAATCCAATGAGCAGTTCTTC
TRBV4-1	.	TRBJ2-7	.	CASSPSGYEQYF	TGCGCCAGCAGCCCCTCGGGCTACGAGCAGTACTTC
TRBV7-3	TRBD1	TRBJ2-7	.	CASAMTGRIYEQYF	TGTGCCAGCGCGATGACAGGGCGGATCTACGAGCAGTACTTC
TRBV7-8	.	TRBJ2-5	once	CASSFPGGTQYF	TGTGCCAGCAGCTTTCCCGGGGGGACCCAGTACTTC
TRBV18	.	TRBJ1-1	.	CASSPWGGGMNTEAFF	TGTGCCAGCTCACCATGGGGAGGTGGTATGAACACTGAAGCTTTCTTT
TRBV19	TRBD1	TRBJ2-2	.	CASTDRRKNTGELFF	TGTGCCAGTACGGACAGGCGAAAGAACACCGGGGAGCTGTTTTTT
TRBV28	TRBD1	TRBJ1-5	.	CASDRGVSNQPQHF	TGTGCCAGCGACAGGGGCGTAAGCAATCAGCCCCAGCATTTT
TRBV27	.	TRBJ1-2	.	CASSLARNYGYTF	TGTGCCAGCAGTCTAGCGCGAAACTATGGCTACACCTTC
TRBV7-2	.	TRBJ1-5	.	CASSLEGPGRPQHF	TGTGCCAGCAGCTTAGAAGGACCGGGAAGGCCCCAGCATTTT
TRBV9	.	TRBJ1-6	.	CASSVGEVRGSPLHF	TGTGCCAGCAGCGTAGGGGAAGTTAGGGGTTCACCCCTCCACTTT
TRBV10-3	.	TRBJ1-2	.	CAIPRGVYGYTF	TGTGCCATCCCTCGGGGTGTCTATGGCTACACCTTC
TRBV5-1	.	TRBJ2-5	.	CASSLLETQYF	TGCGCCAGCAGCCTTTTAGAGACCCAGTACTTC
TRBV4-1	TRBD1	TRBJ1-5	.	CASSLGQVYSNQPQHF	TGCGCCAGCAGCCTCGGACAGGTATATAGCAATCAGCCCCAGCATTTT
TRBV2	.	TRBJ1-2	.	CASSLMRYTF	TGTGCCAGCAGCCTCATGCGGTACACCTTC
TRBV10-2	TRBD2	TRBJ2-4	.	CASSSGTSGSMSKNIQYF	TGCGCCAGCAGTTCCGGGACTAGCGGGAGTATGTCCAAAAACATTCAGTACTTC
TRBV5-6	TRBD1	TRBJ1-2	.	CASSSMTGGPFRYGYTF	TGTGCCAGCAGCTCTATGACAGGGGGCCCGTTTAGATATGGCTACACCTTC
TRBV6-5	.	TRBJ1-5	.	CASSSSVGGPQHF	TGTGCCAGCAGTTCCTCAGTGGGGGGGCCCCAGCATTTT
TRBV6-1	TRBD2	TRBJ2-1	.	CASSVTTSAPFNEQFF	TGTGCCAGCAGTGTAACGACTAGCGCGCCCTTTAATGAGCAGTTCTTC
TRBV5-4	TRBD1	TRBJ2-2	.	CASSLGTGANTGELFF	TGTGCCAGCAGCTTGGGGACAGGCGCGAACACCGGGGAGCTGTTTTTT
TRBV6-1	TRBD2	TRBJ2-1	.	CASRLAGGYNEQFF	TGTGCCAGCCGGCTAGCGGGAGGCTACAATGAGCAGTTCTTC
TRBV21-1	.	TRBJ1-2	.	CASSKQDREGHGYTF	TGTGCCAGCAGCAAACAGGACAGGGAAGGCCATGGCTACACCTTC
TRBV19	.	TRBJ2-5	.	CASSIDPRSETQYF	TGTGCCAGTAGTATAGATCCCAGATCCGAGACCCAGTACTTC
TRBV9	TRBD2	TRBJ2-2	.	CASSVLSGANTGELFF	TGTGCCAGCAGCGTATTGAGCGGGGCTAACACCGGGGAGCTGTTTTTT
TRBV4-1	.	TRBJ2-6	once	CASSQGDTRSGANVLTF	TGCGCCAGCAGCCAAGGAGACACCCGCTCTGGGGCCAACGTCCTGACTTTC
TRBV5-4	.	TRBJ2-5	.	CASSLQGYQETQYF	TGTGCCAGCAGCTTGCAGGGTTACCAAGAGACCCAGTACTTC
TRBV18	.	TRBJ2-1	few	CASSPRTEYNEQFF	TGTGCCAGCTCACCTCGGACAGAGTACAATGAGCAGTTCTTC
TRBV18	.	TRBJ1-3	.	CASSPGRTASGNTIYF	TGTGCCAGCTCTCCGGGTAGGACAGCCTCTGGAAACACCATATATTTT
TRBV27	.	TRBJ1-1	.	CASSLARPDTEAFF	TGTGCCAGCAGTTTGGCGCGGCCTGACACTGAAGCTTTCTTT
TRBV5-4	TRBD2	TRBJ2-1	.	CASSFGRGLHNEQFF	TGTGCCAGCAGCTTCGGGAGGGGACTTCACAATGAGCAGTTCTTC
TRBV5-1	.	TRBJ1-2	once	CASSLAPERTNYGYTF	TGCGCCAGCAGCTTGGCCCCGGAGAGGACTAACTATGGCTACACCTTC
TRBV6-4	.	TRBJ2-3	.	CASSSGIYTDTQYF	TGTGCCAGCAGCTCGGGGATATACACAGATACGCAGTATTTT
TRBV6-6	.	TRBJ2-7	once	CASSFYVGSSYEQYF	TGTGCCAGCAGTTTCTATGTGGGGAGCTCCTACGAGCAGTACTTC
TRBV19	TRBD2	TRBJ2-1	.	CASSLLAGGLDEQFF	TGTGCCAGTAGTTTACTAGCGGGAGGTTTGGATGAGCAGTTCTTC
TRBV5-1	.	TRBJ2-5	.	CASRELLGTSNQYQETQYF	TGCGCCAGCAGGGAACTGCTGGGAACTAGCAACCAATACCAAGAGACCCAGTACTTC
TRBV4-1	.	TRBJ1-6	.	CASSQGEGVNNSPLHF	TGCGCCAGCAGCCAAGGAGAGGGGGTGAATAATTCACCCCTCCACTTT
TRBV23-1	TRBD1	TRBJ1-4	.	CASSLSGDRRPGLFF	TGCGCCAGCAGTCTATCTGGGGACAGGCGGCCAGGGCTGTTTTTT
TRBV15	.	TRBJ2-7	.	CATSRAGMEDEQYF	TGTGCCACCAGCAGAGCGGGAATGGAGGACGAGCAGTACTTC
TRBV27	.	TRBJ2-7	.	CASSTDGLKHEQYF	TGTGCCAGCAGTACTGACGGGTTAAAGCACGAGCAGTACTTC
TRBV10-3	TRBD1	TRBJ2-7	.	CAISDRGQGGYEQYF	TGTGCCATCAGTGATAGAGGACAGGGGGGCTACGAGCAGTACTTC